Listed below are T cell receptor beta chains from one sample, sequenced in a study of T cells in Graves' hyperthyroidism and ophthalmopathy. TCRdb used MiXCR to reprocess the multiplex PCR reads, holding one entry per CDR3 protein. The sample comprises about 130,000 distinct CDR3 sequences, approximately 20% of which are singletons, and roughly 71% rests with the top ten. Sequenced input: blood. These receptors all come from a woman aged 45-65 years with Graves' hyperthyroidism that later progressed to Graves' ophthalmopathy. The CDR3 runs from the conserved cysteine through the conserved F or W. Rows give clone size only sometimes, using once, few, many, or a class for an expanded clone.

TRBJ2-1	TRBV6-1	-	CASKDSDGSSYNEQFF
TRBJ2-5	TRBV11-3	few	CASSLGDRAGETQYF
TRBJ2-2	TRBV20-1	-	CSARALVAGTNTGELFF
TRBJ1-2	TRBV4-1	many	CASSPRRDRVYGYTF
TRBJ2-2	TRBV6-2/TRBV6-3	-	CASSYGKTGTVAGELFF
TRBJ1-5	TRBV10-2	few	CASSEGGGGSNQPQHF
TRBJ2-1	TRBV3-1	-	CASSQRGLVGNEQFF
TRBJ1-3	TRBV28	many	CASSFLTTGSGNTIYF
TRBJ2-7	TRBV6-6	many	CASSYWQGTEQYF
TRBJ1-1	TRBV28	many	CASTIYGTPTEAFF
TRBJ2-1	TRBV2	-	CASSVGRGDANEQFF
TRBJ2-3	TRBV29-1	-	CSVWLAERGDTQYF
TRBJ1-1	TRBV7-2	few	CASSLVGTANTEAFF
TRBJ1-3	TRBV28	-	CASSFLTGAPGSGNTIYF
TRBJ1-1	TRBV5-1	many	CASSVDRGNTEAFF
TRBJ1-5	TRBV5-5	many	CASSFGGPGQPQHF
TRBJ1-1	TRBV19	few	CASSSQGVNTEAFF
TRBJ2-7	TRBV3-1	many	CASSQRAGRLGEQYF
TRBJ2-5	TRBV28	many	CASSLVALKETQYF
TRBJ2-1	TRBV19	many	CASSTLLAGSSYNEQFF
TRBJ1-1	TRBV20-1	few	CSAPRAGVAFF
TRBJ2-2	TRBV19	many	CASSIKAQTGELFF
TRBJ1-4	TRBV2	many	CASSLGGGTNEKLFF
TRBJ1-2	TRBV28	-	CASSPILARGYGYTF
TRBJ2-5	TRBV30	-	CAWESETQYF
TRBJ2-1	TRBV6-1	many	CASSSRPSTTEQFF
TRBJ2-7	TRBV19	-	CASSPSVGSYEQYF
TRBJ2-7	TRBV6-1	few	CASSEVQGGPYEQYF
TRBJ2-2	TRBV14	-	CASSQEHLTGELFF
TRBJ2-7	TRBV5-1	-	CASSLMTRGTGGIEQYF
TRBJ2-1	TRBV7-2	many	CASSLDGGAYNEQFF
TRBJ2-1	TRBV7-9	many	CASSLLGGGNEQFF
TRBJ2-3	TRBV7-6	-	CASSLPGVGDTQYF
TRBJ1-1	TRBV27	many	CASSPRTVFEVAFF
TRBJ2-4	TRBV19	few	CATQEGIGAKNIQYF
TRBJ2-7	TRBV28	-	CASIRRGLASYEQYF
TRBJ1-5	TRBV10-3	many	CAITGESWQPQHF
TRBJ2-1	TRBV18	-	CASSLTITEQFF
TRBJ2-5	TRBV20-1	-	CSARDHRIHPGETQYF
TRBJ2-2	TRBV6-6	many	CASSYGSLGSSFGELFF
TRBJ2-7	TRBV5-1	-	CASRGLDRGYEQYF
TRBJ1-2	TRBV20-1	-	CSARDSGQGAGGYTF